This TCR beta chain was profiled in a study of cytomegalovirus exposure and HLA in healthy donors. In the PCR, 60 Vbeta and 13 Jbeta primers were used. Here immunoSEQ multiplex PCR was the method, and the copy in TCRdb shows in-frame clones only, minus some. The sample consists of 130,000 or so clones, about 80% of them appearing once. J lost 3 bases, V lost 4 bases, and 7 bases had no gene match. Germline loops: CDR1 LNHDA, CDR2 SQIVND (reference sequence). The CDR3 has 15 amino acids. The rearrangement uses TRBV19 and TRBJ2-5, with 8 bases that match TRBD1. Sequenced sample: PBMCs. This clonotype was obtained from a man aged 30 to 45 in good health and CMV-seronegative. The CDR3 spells CASSNGQGWEETQYF. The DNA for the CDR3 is TGTGCCAGTAGTAACGGACAGGGCTGGGAAGAGACCCAGTACTTC.